This is a list of T cell receptor beta chains from one sample in a study of Tregs in tolerant kidney transplant recipients. Profiling relied on immunoSEQ multiplex PCR, and the TCRdb table lists in-frame clones only, not all of them. Of some 110,000 clones detected, around nine tenths appear once; the ten largest clones hold over 0.5%. Sequenced input: CD4+ T cells from blood. These receptors all stem from a human donor in good health. Each CDR3 is given with its conserved first and last residue. D genes are given only for firm matches. Size tells how often a clone was seen (once, few, many) or the class of an expanded clone, and some rows leave it out.

V: TRBV5-1; size: -; J: TRBJ1-5; D: TRBD1; DNA: TGCGCCAGCAGCTTGGTAGGGGGCGCGGATCAGCCCCAGCATTTT; CDR3: CASSLVGGADQPQHF
V: TRBV30; size: -; J: TRBJ1-1; D: -; DNA: TGTGCCTGGAGTGAGCAGGGGAACACTGAAGCTTTCTTT; CDR3: CAWSEQGNTEAFF
V: TRBV9; size: -; J: TRBJ2-7; D: -; DNA: TGTGCCAGCAGCCCCCGGGGGCCTACATTTCCCTACGAGCAGTACTTC; CDR3: CASSPRGPTFPYEQYF
V: TRBV6-5; size: -; J: TRBJ1-1; D: -; DNA: TGTGCCAGCAGTTACGACAGGAGGCGCGTAGCTTTCTTT; CDR3: CASSYDRRRVAFF
V: TRBV6-5; size: -; J: TRBJ1-2; D: -; DNA: TGTGCCAGCAGACTGGACCGACGTGTTGGCTACACCTTC; CDR3: CASRLDRRVGYTF
V: TRBV10-3; size: once; J: TRBJ2-1; D: TRBD1; DNA: TGTGCCATCAGGGGAGACAGGGACCAGTTCTTC; CDR3: CAIRGDRDQFF
V: TRBV6-5; size: -; J: TRBJ2-3; D: -; DNA: TGTGCCAGCAGTTACTCTGGCAGCACCGGAGATACGCAGTATTTT; CDR3: CASSYSGSTGDTQYF
V: TRBV4-2; size: -; J: TRBJ1-4; D: TRBD1; DNA: TGTGCCAGCACCGGGACAGGGGTTAGTACTGGAAAACTGTTTTTT; CDR3: CASTGTGVSTGKLFF
V: TRBV18; size: -; J: TRBJ2-7; D: -; DNA: TGTGCCAGCTCACCACCGTCAGTAGCGGACGAGCAGTACTTC; CDR3: CASSPPSVADEQYF
V: TRBV18; size: -; J: TRBJ1-6; D: TRBD1; DNA: TGTGCCAGCTCACGGACAGGGACGGATAATTCACCCCTCCACTTT; CDR3: CASSRTGTDNSPLHF
V: TRBV2; size: -; J: TRBJ1-2; D: -; DNA: TGTGCCAGCAGTGAAGCCCGGGAGCGGTATGGCTACACCTTC; CDR3: CASSEARERYGYTF
V: TRBV4-1; size: -; J: TRBJ1-5; D: TRBD1; DNA: TGCGCCAGCAGCCAACAGGGGACAGGAGCAGCTCAGCCCCAGCATTTT; CDR3: CASSQQGTGAAQPQHF
V: TRBV7-3; size: -; J: TRBJ1-1; D: -; DNA: TGTGCCAGCAGCTCCACACATACAAATGGTGAAGCTTTCTTT; CDR3: CASSSTHTNGEAFF
V: TRBV6-1; size: -; J: TRBJ1-5; D: TRBD1; DNA: TGTGCCAGCAGTGCACAGGGGGCTACTAGCAATCAGCCCCAGCATTTT; CDR3: CASSAQGATSNQPQHF
V: TRBV6-5; size: -; J: TRBJ2-7; D: -; DNA: TGTGCCAGCAGTTACGCCCGCCGGGTCTTTGGGGAGCAGTACTTC; CDR3: CASSYARRVFGEQYF
V: TRBV5-1; size: -; J: TRBJ2-5; D: -; DNA: TGCGCCAGCAGCCGGGGGACAGTTTCTAGCGGAGAGACCCAGTACTTC; CDR3: CASSRGTVSSGETQYF
V: TRBV5-1; size: -; J: TRBJ2-2; D: TRBD2; DNA: TGCGCCAGCAGCGCAAGCGGGGGGCTAAACACCGGGGAGCTGTTTTTT; CDR3: CASSASGGLNTGELFF
V: TRBV6-6; size: -; J: TRBJ2-1; D: TRBD1; DNA: TGTGCCAGCAGCGCCGACAGGGTGGGTTTCGGGGAGCAGTTCTTC; CDR3: CASSADRVGFGEQFF
V: TRBV9; size: -; J: TRBJ2-2; D: -; DNA: TGTGCCAGCAGCGTCCAGGCAAGAAACACCGGGGAGCTGTTTTTT; CDR3: CASSVQARNTGELFF
V: TRBV5-1; size: -; J: TRBJ1-1; D: TRBD1; DNA: TGCGCCAGCGACCGGACAGGGATGAACACTGAAGCTTTCTTT; CDR3: CASDRTGMNTEAFF
V: TRBV7-8; size: -; J: TRBJ1-2; D: -; DNA: TGTGCCAGCAGCTTAGCCAGGGCTCCTAACTATGGCTACACCTTC; CDR3: CASSLARAPNYGYTF
V: TRBV29-1; size: -; J: TRBJ2-7; D: TRBD1; DNA: TGCAGCGTCTCCGGGACAGCGAAAAACAACTACGAGCAGTACTTC; CDR3: CSVSGTAKNNYEQYF
V: TRBV15; size: -; J: TRBJ2-5; D: TRBD2; DNA: TGTGCCACCAGCAGAGAACTAGCGGGAGTAGAGACCCAGTACTTC; CDR3: CATSRELAGVETQYF
V: TRBV19; size: -; J: TRBJ1-2; D: -; DNA: TGTGCCAGTAGGGACGGAGGCCGTAGTGGCTACACCTTC; CDR3: CASRDGGRSGYTF
V: TRBV30; size: -; J: TRBJ2-7; D: TRBD2; DNA: TGTGCCTGGAGTCTAGCGGGAAGGTACTACGAGCAGTACTTC; CDR3: CAWSLAGRYYEQYF
V: TRBV4-2; size: -; J: TRBJ2-4; D: TRBD2; DNA: TGTGCCAGCAGCCAAGTTGGACTAGCGGAACTCATGGAAAACATTCAGTACTTC; CDR3: CASSQVGLAELMENIQYF
V: TRBV9; size: -; J: TRBJ1-2; D: -; DNA: TGTGCCAGCAGCGTCGCGGAAGGGTCACTTCAGGACTATGGCTACACCTTC; CDR3: CASSVAEGSLQDYGYTF
V: TRBV25-1; size: -; J: TRBJ2-5; D: -; DNA: TGTGCCAGCAGCCGGGAGACCCAGTACTTC; CDR3: CASSRETQYF
V: TRBV5-4; size: -; J: TRBJ2-2; D: TRBD1; DNA: TGTGCCAGCAGCCCCCGACAGGGAAACACCGGGGAGCTGTTTTTT; CDR3: CASSPRQGNTGELFF
V: TRBV19; size: once; J: TRBJ2-6; D: -; DNA: TGTGCCAGTAGTTCCCAGTTAAGCTCTGGGGCCAACGTCCTGACTTTC; CDR3: CASSSQLSSGANVLTF
V: TRBV15; size: -; J: TRBJ2-5; D: TRBD2; DNA: TGTGCCACCAGCAGAAGGACTAGCGGGATTGGGACCCAGTACTTC; CDR3: CATSRRTSGIGTQYF
V: TRBV5-1; size: -; J: TRBJ2-1; D: -; DNA: TGCGCCAGCAGCTTGGATCCGGGATCCTACAATGAGCAGTTCTTC; CDR3: CASSLDPGSYNEQFF
V: TRBV18; size: -; J: TRBJ1-5; D: TRBD1; DNA: TGTGCCAGCTCGCGGGGACAGGGTAGCAATCAGCCCCAGCATTTT; CDR3: CASSRGQGSNQPQHF
V: TRBV6-1; size: -; J: TRBJ1-1; D: -; DNA: TGTGCCAGCAGGGCCTGGCGGGGGAACACTGAAGCTTTCTTT; CDR3: CASRAWRGNTEAFF
V: TRBV6-1; size: -; J: TRBJ2-7; D: -; DNA: TGTGCCAGCAGTGCGCAGCTAGAAGTCCTATCCTACGAGCAGTACTTC; CDR3: CASSAQLEVLSYEQYF
V: TRBV5-4; size: -; J: TRBJ1-2; D: -; DNA: TGTGCCAGCAGCTCCGCGGCCGGGAGTAACTATGGCTACACCTTC; CDR3: CASSSAAGSNYGYTF
V: TRBV5-8; size: few; J: TRBJ2-1; D: -; DNA: TGTGCCAGCAGCCGGAATGAGCAGTTCTTC; CDR3: CASSRNEQFF
V: TRBV4-1; size: -; J: TRBJ2-1; D: -; DNA: TGCGCCAGCAGCCAAGCATGGAAGGCGATTGAGCAGTTCTTC; CDR3: CASSQAWKAIEQFF
V: TRBV7-2; size: -; J: TRBJ2-7; D: TRBD2; DNA: TGTGCCAGCAGCACTTGGGGGACTAGTAACGAGCAGTACTTC; CDR3: CASSTWGTSNEQYF
V: TRBV15; size: -; J: TRBJ1-3; D: -; DNA: TGTGCCACCAGCAGAGGGGGGACTGCAACAGGAAACACCATATATTTT; CDR3: CATSRGGTATGNTIYF
V: TRBV5-1; size: -; J: TRBJ1-2; D: -; DNA: TGCGCCAGCAGCCCGGGGCTGGACGGGTTCTATGGCTACACCTTC; CDR3: CASSPGLDGFYGYTF
V: TRBV29-1; size: once; J: TRBJ2-7; D: TRBD2; DNA: TGCAGCTTTTTGGAGCGGGGCTACGAGCAGTACTTC; CDR3: CSFLERGYEQYF
V: TRBV30; size: -; J: TRBJ2-3; D: -; DNA: TGTGCCTGGAGTGTAACGATACGGTTAAGCACAGATACGCAGTATTTT; CDR3: CAWSVTIRLSTDTQYF
V: TRBV5-1; size: -; J: TRBJ2-7; D: TRBD2; DNA: TGCGCCAGCAGCTCCCTAGCGGGGGCCAACGAGCAGTACTTC; CDR3: CASSSLAGANEQYF
V: TRBV15; size: -; J: TRBJ1-2; D: TRBD1; DNA: TGTGCCACCAGCAGAGGGGACAGGGATGAGGGAGGCTACACCTTC; CDR3: CATSRGDRDEGGYTF
V: TRBV5-1; size: -; J: TRBJ2-3; D: TRBD2; DNA: TGCGCCAGCAGCTTGCCGAGGACTAGCGGGAGGGGGACAGATACGCAGTATTTT; CDR3: CASSLPRTSGRGTDTQYF
V: TRBV28; size: -; J: TRBJ2-1; D: -; DNA: TGTGCCAGCAGTTCTCCAGGGAGCTCCTACAATGAGCAGTTCTTC; CDR3: CASSSPGSSYNEQFF
V: TRBV6-1; size: once; J: TRBJ1-1; D: -; DNA: TGTGCCAGCAGTGTCAGACGACAAGTGAACACTGAAGCTTTCTTT; CDR3: CASSVRRQVNTEAFF
V: TRBV21-1; size: -; J: TRBJ1-2; D: -; DNA: TGTGCCAGCAGCAAAGAGGGGGGTCAGGAGGGCGCCTATGGCTACACCTTC; CDR3: CASSKEGGQEGAYGYTF
V: TRBV7-7; size: -; J: TRBJ2-1; D: TRBD2; DNA: TGTGCCAGCAGCTTGGGACTAGCGGGAGCCGGTGAGCAGTTCTTC; CDR3: CASSLGLAGAGEQFF
V: TRBV5-1; size: -; J: TRBJ1-2; D: TRBD1; DNA: TGCGCCAGCAGCTGGGGAGGGGGCGGCGAGGGCTACACCTTC; CDR3: CASSWGGGGEGYTF
V: TRBV5-1; size: once; J: TRBJ1-1; D: TRBD1; DNA: TGCGCCAGCAGCTTCCCCATGGGACAGGGGTCGACTGAAGCTTTCTTT; CDR3: CASSFPMGQGSTEAFF
V: TRBV6-5; size: -; J: TRBJ1-2; D: TRBD1; DNA: TGTGCCAGCAGGAAGGACAGGGTGAACTATGGCTACACCTTC; CDR3: CASRKDRVNYGYTF
V: TRBV6-1; size: -; J: TRBJ1-5; D: -; DNA: TGTGCCAGCAGTGATGGCGGCCATAGCAATCAGCCCCAGCATTTT; CDR3: CASSDGGHSNQPQHF
V: TRBV27; size: -; J: TRBJ2-7; D: -; DNA: TGTGCCAGCAGTTCAGTGGTCTCCTACGAGCAGTACTTC; CDR3: CASSSVVSYEQYF